This T cell receptor beta chain was identified in a study of cytomegalovirus exposure and HLA in healthy donors. Across the study: About 85 million unique TCRs from HLA-typed donors were held in an early release of data. General study findings and limits: Three chains tied to CMV proved CMV antigen-specific in vitro.

Germline CDR1 is SGHKS and CDR2 is YYEKEE (reference sequence). The CDR3 spans 14 residues. Trimming shortened V by 4 bases and J by 0 bases, and 9 bases separated the two germline ends. Both 60 Vbeta primers and 13 Jbeta primers went into the PCR. Per the original data handling: Unique TCR beta chains totaled about 78 million in a later count, with roughly 10 million of them shared. Method: immunoSEQ multiplex PCR; TCRdb's copy keeps in-frame clones and lacks some. From that table come the V and J calls and clone size; the DNA was used to work out D and trimming. The sample lists about 200,000 clones; about 88% were seen once. As to this clone: The antigen remains unidentified.

Sequencing was carried out using PBMCs. This sequence was found in a woman in her twenties or thirties in good health and CMV-seronegative. The genes are TRBV5-5 and TRBJ2-3; D is perhaps TRBD2 (6 bases). CDR3 protein: CASSQGLSTDTQYF. CDR3 nucleotides: TGTGCCAGCAGCCAAGGACTAAGCACAGATACGCAGTATTTT. Filled out from reference TRBV5-5 and TRBJ2-3, the complete variable domain reads DAGVTQSPTHLIKTRGQQVTLRCSPISGHKSVSWYQQVLGQGPQFIFQYYEKEERGRGNFPDRFSARQFPNYSSELNVNALLLGDSALYLCASSQGLSTDTQYFGPGTRLTVL.